The 27 T cell receptor beta chains given below trace back to one sample, sequenced in a study of cytomegalovirus exposure and HLA in healthy donors. Amplification used 60 Vbeta primers and 13 Jbeta primers. The method was immunoSEQ multiplex PCR; TCRdb's version includes in-frame clones alone and lacks a portion of them. The sample shows approximately 110,000 clones, over 70% of them seen only once. Sequencing was done on a sample of PBMCs. Every receptor here comes from a woman aged 40 to 49 in good health and CMV-seronegative.

This clone came up once. The genes are TRBV5-4 and TRBJ2-1; 8 bases fit TRBD2. The J segment lost 7 bases and the V segment lost 3 bases, leaving 9 bases of the junction unmatched. Germline V gene lookup returns CDR1 SGHNT and CDR2 YYREEE (reference sequence). The CDR3 is 15 residues long. The CDR3 DNA is TGTGCCAGCAGCTGGCGGGGGGCAGCTGAAAATGAGCAGTTCTTC. Translated, it gives CASSWRGAAENEQFF.

This clone was seen a single time. CDR3 region: CASSLEWGGGSYEQYF. The CDR3 nucleotides read TGTGCCAGCAGCTTAGAATGGGGGGGCGGGTCCTACGAGCAGTACTTC. The chain links TRBV11-2 to TRBJ2-7, with TRBD2 as a possible D gene (7 bases). Trimming shortened V by 0 bases and J by 1 base, and 13 bases separated the two germline ends. Looked up from germline, CDR1 is SGHAT and CDR2 is FQNNGV. The CDR3 length is 16 residues. The full variable domain, its missing parts supplied by reference TRBV11-2 and TRBJ2-7, is EAGVAQSPRYKIIEKRQSVAFWCNPISGHATLYWYQQILGQGPKLLIQFQNNGVVDDSQLPKDRFSAERLKGVDSTLKIQPAKLEDSAVYLCASSLEWGGGSYEQYFGPGTRLTVT.

The chain employs TRBV7-3 and TRBJ2-7; no firm D call. The CDR3 totals 14 residues. Germline assignment: CDR1 SGHTA and CDR2 FQGTGA. V lost 4 bases and J lost 0, with 10 bases in between. CDR3 nucleotides: TGTGCCAGCAGCTCCCCCCGGGTCTCCTACGAGCAGTACTTC. It is translated as CASSSPRVSYEQYF. Full variable domain (remainder filled in from reference TRBV7-3 and TRBJ2-7): GAGVSQTPSNKVTEKGKYVELRCDPISGHTALYWYRQSLGQGPEFLIYFQGTGAADDSGLPNDRFFAVRPEGSVSTLKIQRTERGDSAVYLCASSSPRVSYEQYFGPGTRLTVT.

V is TRBV7-2 and J is TRBJ1-1; maybe TRBD1 (5 bases). Trimming left V 6 bases short and J 3 bases short, with 17 bases between. Per the germline V gene, CDR1 is SGHTA and CDR2 is FQGNSA. CDR3 length: 15 residues. DNA for the CDR3: TGTGCCAGCAGTTCCCTCGCGGGGGGGTACACTGAAGCTTTCTTT. It specifies CASSSLAGGYTEAFF.

This clone was recorded only once. Written as DNA, the CDR3 is TGTGCCAGCAGCTTAGAGTGGGGCGGGAACACTGAAGCTTTCTTT. As protein: CASSLEWGGNTEAFF. The V and J genes are TRBV11-2 and TRBJ1-1; TRBD1 might be the D (5 bases). The germline CDR1 and CDR2 sequences are SGHAT and FQNNGV. There are 15 residues in the CDR3. V dropped 0 bases and J dropped 1 base, with 9 bases sitting between them.

The DNA of the CDR3 is TGTGCTAGTGGTTTGGTAATACCGAATGTGGTCGCTAAGGGGAATCTCTACAATGAGCAGTTCTTC. Translated, it gives CASGLVIPNVVAKGNLYNEQFF. This chain connects TRBV12-5 to TRBJ2-1; possibly TRBD1 for D (5 bases). Germline CDR1 LGHNT, CDR2 FRNRAP. Deletions cut 0 bases from V and 3 bases from J, with 30 bases between. CDR3 size: 22 residues. The complete variable domain, with remaining parts taken from reference TRBV12-5 and TRBJ2-1, reads DARVTQTPRHKVTEMGQEVTMRCQPILGHNTVFWYRQTMMQGLELLAYFRNRAPLDDSGMPKDRFSAEMPDATLATLKIQPSEPRDSAVYFCASGLVIPNVVAKGNLYNEQFFGPGTRLTVL.

The rearrangement joins TRBV7-2 to TRBJ2-5, with 10 bases that match TRBD2. The V gene's germline CDR1 is SGHTA and CDR2 FQGNSA. This CDR3 is 15 amino acids long. J was trimmed by 5 bases and V by 8 bases; bases with no gene match: 11. The CDR3: CASSAGGPSGETQYF. The CDR3 region has the DNA TGTGCCAGCTCAGCGGGGGGGCCGTCCGGGGAGACCCAGTACTTC. The entire variable domain, with the rest obtained from reference TRBV7-2 and TRBJ2-5, is as follows: GAGVSQSPSNKVTEKGKDVELRCDPISGHTALYWYRQSLGQGLEFLIYFQGNSAPDKSGLPSDRFSAERTGGSVSTLTIQRTQQEDSAVYLCASSAGGPSGETQYFGPGTRLLVL.

V usage is TRBV4-1 and J usage is TRBJ2-1, with D uncertain. This CDR3 spans 11 amino acids. The V gene lost 1 base and the J gene lost 12 bases, with 7 bases spanning the gap. Germline V gene lookup returns CDR1 MGHRA and CDR2 YSYEKL. The chain's CDR3 is CASSQGVLQFF. In DNA form, the CDR3 reads TGCGCCAGCAGCCAAGGAGTGTTGCAGTTCTTC.

As regards this clone: At one end the junction does not follow the germline gene, possibly because of a read error. The CDR3 sequence: CASSPGGQGGTEQHF. The DNA of the CDR3 is TGTGCCAGCTCACCGGGCGGCCAGGGCGGGACCGAGCAGCACTTC. This chain uses TRBV18 with TRBJ2-7, with D possibly TRBD2 on 6 matching bases. Looked up from germline, CDR1 is KGHSH and CDR2 is LQKENI. This CDR3 contains 15 residues.

CDR3 sequence: CASSQDAGPRPSSYEQYF. The DNA of the CDR3 is TGCGCCAGCAGCCAAGACGCGGGGCCACGACCGAGCTCCTACGAGCAGTACTTC. This chain links TRBV4-1 with TRBJ2-7; tentative D call: TRBD2 (6 bases). The length of the CDR3 is 18 residues. The V and J ends lost 0 bases and 0 bases respectively, with 18 bases between them. Per germline, CDR1 MGHRA and CDR2 YSYEKL.

This chain uses TRBV7-2 with TRBJ2-1; D remains ambiguous. CDR3 length equals 15 residues. The germline V and J ends were trimmed by 0 bases and 4 bases, with 10 bases remaining between them. From germline, CDR1 is SGHTA and CDR2 FQGNSA. The DNA for the CDR3 is TGTGCCAGCAGCTTAGCGGTCGCGCTGTACAATGAGCAGTTCTTC. Residues: CASSLAVALYNEQFF.

The chain is built from TRBV4-1 and TRBJ2-7; D uncertain. Trimming removed 3 bases at V and 2 bases at J, with 11 bases between. The CDR3 spans 14 residues. Germline values: CDR1 MGHRA, CDR2 YSYEKL. The CDR3 coding sequence is TGCGCCAGCAGCCACGCGGCTTCGGCCTACGAGCAGTACTTC. Translation gives CASSHAASAYEQYF.

The V gene is TRBV19, the J gene TRBJ2-3; 7 positions match TRBD1. The CDR3 is 14 residues long. From germline, CDR1 is LNHDA and CDR2 SQIVND (reference sequence). V lost 2 bases to trimming and J lost 4 bases; unmatched junction nucleotides: 3. CDR3 nucleotide sequence: TGTGCCAGTAGTATAAATAGGGGGCCAGATACGCAGTATTTT. This codes for CASSINRGPDTQYF.

The chain is built from TRBV25-1 and TRBJ2-1, with D possibly TRBD2 on 5 matching bases. Germline V gives CDR1 MGHDK, CDR2 SYGVNS. The CDR3 covers 16 residues. V was shortened by 3 bases and J by 0 bases, with 12 bases between the two germline ends. Here the CDR3 reads CASSETTEYSYNEQFF. DNA for the CDR3: TGTGCCAGCAGTGAGACTACAGAATACTCCTACAATGAGCAGTTCTTC.

This chain joins TRBV29-1 and TRBJ2-5, with 10 bases matching TRBD2. CDR3 length: 14 amino acids. Unmatched junction bases numbered 9, after V lost 4 bases and J lost 7 bases. In germline, CDR1 is SQVTM, CDR2 ANQGSEA. Written as DNA, the CDR3 is TGCAGCGTTGGCGTGAGCGGGGGGGCGACGACCCAGTACTTC. As protein: CSVGVSGGATTQYF.

The CDR3 sequence is CASRLSGTPRYEQYF. CDR3 nucleotides: TGTGCCAGCAGACTCAGCGGGACCCCTCGCTACGAGCAGTACTTC. The chain uses TRBV7-2 and TRBJ2-7; 7 bases align to TRBD2. The germline V gene encodes CDR1 SGHTA and CDR2 FQGNSA. V was clipped by 6 bases and J by 3 bases; unmatched bases: 11. This CDR3 is built from 15 residues.

The chain combines TRBV7-9 with TRBJ2-7, with 12 bases lining up with TRBD2. The CDR3 has 14 residues. Germline trimming cut 5 bases from V and 3 bases from J; bases unmatched to any gene: 2. Germline loops: CDR1 SEHNR, CDR2 FQNEAQ (reference sequence). This CDR3 is CASSPGLAGYEQYF. The CDR3 region has the DNA TGTGCCAGCAGCCCGGGACTAGCGGGCTACGAGCAGTACTTC.

V gene TRBV5-1 combines with J gene TRBJ2-5, with D perhaps TRBD2 (6 bases). CDR3 length equals 15 residues. Trimming removed 0 bases at V and 3 bases at J, with 12 bases between. The germline gives CDR1 SGHRS, CDR2 YFSETQ. CDR3 in amino acids: CASSLGGRPEETQYF. The CDR3 bases are TGCGCCAGCAGCTTGGGGGGGAGGCCGGAAGAGACCCAGTACTTC.

The V gene is TRBV18, the J gene TRBJ2-3, with TRBD2 matching 8 bases. In germline, CDR1 is KGHSH, CDR2 LQKENI. Trimming cost V 3 bases and J 2 bases; bases outside gene matches: 10. CDR3 length: 17 amino acids. The CDR3 spells CASSPDGLAPNTDTQYF. DNA of the CDR3: TGTGCCAGCTCACCCGACGGACTAGCTCCAAACACAGATACGCAGTATTTT. Complete variable domain (other parts from reference TRBV18 and TRBJ2-3): NAGVMQNPRHLVRRRGQEARLRCSPMKGHSHVYWYRQLPEEGLKFMVYLQKENIIDESGMPKERFSAEFPKEGPSILRIQQVVRGDSAAYFCASSPDGLAPNTDTQYFGPGTRLTVL.

The chain recombines TRBV2 with TRBJ1-5; 9 nucleotides line up with TRBD1. Trimming removed 4 bases from V and 2 bases from J; junction bases left unmatched: 0. CDR1 and CDR2 (germline): SNHLY, FYNNEI. The CDR3 is 14 amino acids. CDR3 protein: CASSGTGGNQPQHF. Written as DNA, the CDR3 is TGTGCCAGCAGTGGGACAGGGGGCAATCAGCCCCAGCATTTT.

The chain is built from TRBV27 and TRBJ2-1, with 11 bases aligning to TRBD2. Trimming cost V 4 bases and J 5 bases; bases outside gene matches: 10. The CDR3 has 17 residues. Germline-derived CDR1 and CDR2 are MNHEY and SMNVEV (reference sequence). CDR3 protein: CASSYLAGGSGDNEQFF. The CDR3 DNA follows: TGTGCCAGCAGTTACTTAGCGGGAGGGTCAGGGGACAATGAGCAGTTCTTC.

J is TRBJ2-4 and V is TRBV5-1; TRBD2 is a possible D gene (5 bases). The CDR3 has 14 amino acids. The germline V gene has CDR1 SGHRS and CDR2 YFSETQ. Trimming cost V 4 bases and J 0 bases, with 8 bases left between them. CDR3 in DNA: TGCGCCAGCAGCGACGGGGTAGCCAAAAACATTCAGTACTTC. Translated, it gives CASSDGVAKNIQYF. Full variable domain (remainder filled in from reference TRBV5-1 and TRBJ2-4): KAGVTQTPRYLIKTRGQQVTLSCSPISGHRSVSWYQQTPGQGLQFLFEYFSETQRNKGNFPGRFSGRQFSNSRSEMNVSTLELGDSALYLCASSDGVAKNIQYFGAGTRLSVL.

This rearrangement joins TRBV6-1 to TRBJ2-1, with no clear D. Trimming removed 0 bases at V and 6 bases at J, with 3 bases between. This CDR3 comprises 12 residues. Germline V CDR1 and CDR2: MNHNS, SASEGT. The CDR3 coding sequence is TGTGCCAGCAGTGAAGCCTCCAATGAGCAGTTCTTC. Its translation is CASSEASNEQFF.

The chain couples TRBV4-3 to TRBJ2-5; D is unresolved. In germline, CDR1 is LGHNA, CDR2 YSLEER. V was shortened by 0 bases and J by 5 bases, with 10 bases between the two germline ends. CDR3 length: 14 amino acids. In DNA form, the CDR3 reads TGCGCCAGCAGCCAAGATCTAGTGAAGGAGACCCAGTACTTC. The encoded protein is CASSQDLVKETQYF.

The chain couples TRBV9 to TRBJ2-2; 9 bases line up with TRBD2. The CDR3 runs to 17 residues. Germline V CDR1 and CDR2: SGDLS, YYNGEE. V dropped 0 bases and J dropped 2; count of bases not matched to a gene: 5. In DNA form, the CDR3 reads TGTGCCAGCAGCGTAGAAGCGGGAGGAAAAAACACCGGGGAGCTGTTTTTT. It translates to CASSVEAGGKNTGELFF.

A single count supports this clone. The chain is built from TRBV7-2 and TRBJ2-1; 12 bases line up with TRBD2. The CDR3 covers 14 residues. V gave up 1 base and J gave up 9 bases; unmatched junction bases: 1. Germline V CDR1 and CDR2: SGHTA, FQGNSA. This chain's CDR3 is CASSLGLAGVEQFF. The CDR3 DNA reads TGTGCCAGCAGCTTAGGACTAGCGGGAGTTGAGCAGTTCTTC.

This chain links TRBV9 with TRBJ2-7; 11 positions match TRBD2. This CDR3 spans 15 amino acids. The junction had 10 bases not matched to a gene; V was cut back by 4 bases and J by 7 bases. Per germline, CDR1 SGDLS and CDR2 YYNGEE. The CDR3 reads CASSSGTSGFGEQYF. Written as DNA, the CDR3 is TGTGCCAGCAGCTCCGGGACTAGCGGCTTCGGAGAGCAGTACTTC.